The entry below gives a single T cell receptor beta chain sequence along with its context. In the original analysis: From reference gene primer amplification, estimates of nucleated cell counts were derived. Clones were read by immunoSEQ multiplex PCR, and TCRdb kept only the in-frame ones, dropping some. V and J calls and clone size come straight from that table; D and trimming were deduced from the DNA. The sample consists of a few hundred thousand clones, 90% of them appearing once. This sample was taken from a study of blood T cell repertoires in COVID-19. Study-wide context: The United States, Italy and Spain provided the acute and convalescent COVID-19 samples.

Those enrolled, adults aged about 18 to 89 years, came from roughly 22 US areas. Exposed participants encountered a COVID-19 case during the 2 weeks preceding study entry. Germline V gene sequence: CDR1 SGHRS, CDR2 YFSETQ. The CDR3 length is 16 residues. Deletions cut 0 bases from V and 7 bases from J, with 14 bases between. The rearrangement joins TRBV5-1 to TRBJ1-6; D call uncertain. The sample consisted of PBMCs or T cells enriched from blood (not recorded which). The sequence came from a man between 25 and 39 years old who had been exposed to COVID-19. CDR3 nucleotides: TGCGCCAGCAGCTTGGACCCCCCAACGGGGAATTCACCCCTCCACTTT. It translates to CASSLDPPTGNSPLHF. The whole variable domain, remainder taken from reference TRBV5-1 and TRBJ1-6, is KAGVTQTPRYLIKTRGQQVTLSCSPISGHRSVSWYQQTPGQGLQFLFEYFSETQRNKGNFPGRFSGRQFSNSRSEMNVSTLELGDSALYLCASSLDPPTGNSPLHFGNGTRLTVT.